A selection of T cell receptor beta chains follows, all from one sample in a study of control samples from healthy donors and cancer patients. Repertoires were generated with immunoSEQ multiplex PCR, while TCRdb's copy carries only in-frame clones and drops some. The sample carries 150,000 to 200,000 clones, around 91% recorded once. Sequencing was performed on blood. The origin of the receptors is a woman aged 45-60 years in good health. The CDR3 runs from the conserved cysteine through the conserved F or W. The D gene is left open where the match is weak. Size tells how often a clone was seen (once, few, many) or the class of an expanded clone, and some rows leave it out.

>TRBV7-9|-|-|TRBJ1-2
CASSLALDGYTF
TGTGCCAGCAGCTTAGCGCTAGATGGCTACACCTTC
>TRBV28|-|-|TRBJ1-5
CASSLLGQPQHF
TGTGCCAGCAGTTTACTCGGCCAGCCCCAGCATTTT
>TRBV6-5|-|TRBD1|TRBJ2-7
CASSNPGQGVYEQYF
TGTGCCAGCAGTAACCCGGGACAGGGTGTTTACGAGCAGTACTTC
>TRBV25-1|-|TRBD2|TRBJ2-1
CASSVLAGVKQFF
TGTGCCAGCAGTGTGCTAGCGGGAGTTAAGCAGTTCTTC
>TRBV9|-|TRBD2|TRBJ2-7
CASSSRELAGPVQYF
TGTGCCAGCAGTTCTAGGGAACTAGCGGGGCCGGTGCAGTACTTC
>TRBV28|once|TRBD1|TRBJ1-2
CASSLPGQGAYRDGYTF
TGTGCCAGCAGTCTACCGGGACAGGGGGCATATAGGGATGGCTACACCTTC
>TRBV7-7|-|-|TRBJ1-5
CASSLDLFQPQHF
TGTGCCAGCAGCTTAGACCTGTTCCAGCCCCAGCATTTT
>TRBV6-6|-|-|TRBJ1-6
CASSYNSPLHF
TGTGCCAGCAGTTACAATTCACCCCTCCACTTT
>TRBV5-1|-|TRBD1|TRBJ1-2
CASSNGQGYGYTF
TGCGCCAGCAGTAACGGACAGGGCTATGGCTACACCTTC
>TRBV18|once|TRBD1|TRBJ1-1
CASSLGQASNTEAFF
TGTGCCAGCTCACTTGGACAGGCCTCGAACACTGAAGCTTTCTTT
>TRBV5-8|few|-|TRBJ1-5
CASSLGQSPSNQPQHF
TGTGCCAGCAGCTTGGGGCAGAGCCCTAGCAATCAGCCCCAGCATTTT
>TRBV3-1/TRBV3-2|-|-|TRBJ2-1
CASSQDGYEQFF
TGTGCCAGCAGCCAAGATGGCTATGAGCAGTTCTTC
>TRBV5-4|-|-|TRBJ2-3
CASSQTNTQYF
TGTGCCAGCAGCCAGACAAATACGCAGTATTTT
>TRBV9|-|-|TRBJ2-5
CASSVGPGPQETQYF
TGTGCCAGCAGCGTAGGTCCGGGGCCCCAAGAGACCCAGTACTTC
>TRBV11-1|-|-|TRBJ1-1
CASSYSMTGRDTEAFF
TGTGCCAGCAGCTACTCCATGACGGGCCGAGACACTGAAGCTTTCTTT
>TRBV10-3|-|-|TRBJ1-2
CAISESLRKNYGYTF
TGTGCCATCAGTGAGTCGTTACGGAAGAACTATGGCTACACCTTC
>TRBV7-7|-|-|TRBJ2-5
CASSPGVRETQYF
TGTGCCAGCAGCCCAGGGGTTCGGGAGACCCAGTACTTC
>TRBV6-2/TRBV6-3|-|TRBD1|TRBJ2-7
CASSYRQGTYEQYF
TGTGCCAGCAGTTATAGACAGGGCACCTACGAGCAGTACTTC
>TRBV28|-|-|TRBJ1-6
CASSIDSVYNSPLHF
TGTGCCAGCAGTATCGACAGCGTCTATAATTCACCCCTCCACTTT
>TRBV18|-|TRBD1|TRBJ2-5
CASSPADRLQETQYF
TGTGCCAGCTCACCGGCGGACAGGCTCCAAGAGACCCAGTACTTC
>TRBV6-2/TRBV6-3|once|-|TRBJ1-1
CASSYDEGSENTEAFF
TGTGCCAGCAGTTATGATGAGGGATCGGAGAACACTGAAGCTTTCTTT
>TRBV7-6|-|-|TRBJ2-3
CASSLAFRTSGFGDTQYF
TGTGCCAGCAGCTTAGCGTTCCGCACCTCTGGGTTTGGAGATACGCAGTATTTT
>TRBV19|-|-|TRBJ1-2
CASVGGIAGYTF
TGTGCCAGTGTTGGAGGGATTGCCGGCTACACCTTC
>TRBV19|-|-|TRBJ1-5
CASSSGQSHQPQHF
TGTGCCAGTAGTAGTGGGCAGAGCCATCAGCCCCAGCATTTT
>TRBV24-1|-|-|TRBJ2-7
CATSDWGSYEQYF
TGTGCCACCAGTGATTGGGGCAGCTACGAGCAGTACTTC
>TRBV6-2/TRBV6-3|-|-|TRBJ2-7
CASSYRAGGLSYEQYF
TGTGCCAGCAGTTACCGGGCGGGCGGACTATCCTACGAGCAGTACTTC
>TRBV5-6|-|-|TRBJ2-1
CASSLWRRNEQFF
TGTGCCAGCAGCTTGTGGCGGAGGAATGAGCAGTTCTTC
>TRBV7-3|-|TRBD1|TRBJ2-1
CASSPQGQKNEQFF
TGTGCCAGCAGCCCCCAGGGACAGAAGAATGAGCAGTTCTTC
>TRBV28|-|-|TRBJ1-1
CASSYLRGGTEAFF
TGTGCCAGCAGTTACCTCAGGGGAGGCACTGAAGCTTTCTTT
>TRBV18|-|TRBD1|TRBJ2-7
CASSGTGGYEQYF
TGTGCCAGCTCTGGGACAGGGGGCTACGAGCAGTACTTC
>TRBV29-1|-|-|TRBJ1-3
CSVRQKPGNTIYF
TGCAGCGTTCGACAGAAGCCCGGAAACACCATATATTTT
>TRBV7-3|-|TRBD1|TRBJ1-2
CASSSGQGSGYTF
TGTGCCAGCAGCTCGGGACAGGGAAGCGGCTACACCTTC
>TRBV4-3|-|-|TRBJ1-1
CASSRIGNTEAFF
TGCGCCAGCAGCCGAATTGGAAACACTGAAGCTTTCTTT
>TRBV2|-|-|TRBJ2-1
CASSEARGGEQFF
TGTGCCAGCAGTGAAGCTAGGGGGGGTGAGCAGTTCTTC
>TRBV28|once|-|TRBJ1-1
CASSLPGEPMNTEAFF
TGTGCCAGCAGCCTTCCAGGGGAACCGATGAACACTGAAGCTTTCTTT
>TRBV9|-|-|TRBJ2-1
CASSVGGVDNEQFF
TGTGCCAGCAGCGTAGGGGGGGTGGACAATGAGCAGTTCTTC
>TRBV3-1/TRBV3-2|-|-|TRBJ2-1
CASSQDPQTSSEQFF
TGTGCCAGCAGCCAAGATCCCCAAACTAGCAGCGAGCAGTTCTTC
>TRBV19|-|-|TRBJ1-5
CASALLQEASQPQHF
TGTGCCAGTGCTCTATTACAGGAGGCTAGCCAGCCCCAGCATTTT
>TRBV6-6|-|-|TRBJ1-2
CASRTAHGYTF
TGTGCCAGTCGGACAGCACATGGCTACACCTTC
>TRBV29-1|few|-|TRBJ1-1
CSAVRDFEAFF
TGCAGCGCCGTCCGGGATTTTGAAGCTTTCTTT
>TRBV5-1|-|-|TRBJ2-1
CASFRNPGNPFPNEQFF
TGCGCCAGCTTCCGAAATCCTGGCAACCCCTTCCCCAATGAGCAGTTCTTC
>TRBV12-3/TRBV12-4|-|-|TRBJ2-7
CASSSDRLSEQYF
TGTGCCAGCAGTTCGGACCGCCTCTCGGAGCAGTACTTC
>TRBV5-4|many|-|TRBJ1-1
CASRPRQDPYTEAFF
TGTGCCAGCAGGCCGAGACAGGACCCATACACTGAAGCTTTCTTT
>TRBV28|-|-|TRBJ1-6
CASSSLQGPNSPLHF
TGTGCCAGCAGTTCTTTACAGGGACCTAATTCACCCCTCCACTTT
>TRBV7-2|-|-|TRBJ1-2
CASSPLGRAYGYTF
TGTGCCAGCAGCCCCCTCGGCAGGGCCTATGGCTACACCTTC
>TRBV5-1|-|-|TRBJ1-6
CASSLGPDRSSYNSPLHF
TGCGCCAGCAGCTTGGGTCCGGATAGGAGCTCCTATAATTCACCCCTCCACTTT
>TRBV7-9|-|-|TRBJ1-5
CASSFGTAAQPQHF
TGTGCCAGCAGCTTCGGGACGGCGGCCCAGCCCCAGCATTTT
>TRBV28|-|-|TRBJ1-2
CASSTSSWGYTF
TGTGCCAGCAGCACTTCCAGCTGGGGCTACACCTTC
>TRBV9|-|-|TRBJ2-1
CASSVGERSSYNEQFF
TGTGCCAGCAGCGTAGGGGAACGGAGCTCCTACAATGAGCAGTTCTTC
>TRBV7-3|-|TRBD1|TRBJ1-1
CASRSADREAFF
TGTGCCAGCAGGTCCGCGGACAGGGAAGCTTTCTTT
>TRBV6-5|-|-|TRBJ1-2
CATRLTGALWGYTF
TGTGCCACCCGTCTGACGGGCGCGTTGTGGGGCTACACCTTC
>TRBV6-5|-|-|TRBJ2-3
CASSWGSDTQYF
TGTGCCAGCAGCTGGGGGAGCGATACGCAGTATTTT
>TRBV30|-|-|TRBJ1-2
CAWSVLDTLDLYGYTF
TGTGCCTGGAGTGTATTGGACACCCTTGACCTATATGGCTACACCTTC
>TRBV28|-|-|TRBJ2-3
CASTPGEADTQYF
TGTGCCAGCACCCCCGGGGAAGCAGATACGCAGTATTTT
>TRBV5-1|-|-|TRBJ2-5
CASSLGRRQETQYF
TGCGCCAGCAGCTTGGGGAGGCGGCAAGAGACCCAGTACTTC
>TRBV7-2|-|-|TRBJ1-5
CASSLVGGWRHF
TGTGCCAGCAGCTTAGTTGGGGGATGGCGGCATTTT
>TRBV15|-|-|TRBJ1-2
CATSRDRLPTNYGYTF
TGTGCCACCAGCAGAGATCGATTGCCTACTAACTATGGCTACACCTTC
>TRBV6-5|-|-|TRBJ2-2
CASSRGAVNTGELFF
TGTGCCAGCAGCCGCGGGGCAGTAAACACCGGGGAGCTGTTTTTT
>TRBV7-9|-|TRBD1|TRBJ2-3
CASSPGTAGDTQYF
TGTGCCAGCAGCCCAGGGACAGCCGGAGATACGCAGTATTTT
>TRBV13|once|TRBD1|TRBJ1-2
CASSLAGTGSEGYTF
TGTGCCAGCAGCTTAGCAGGGACAGGGTCGGAGGGCTACACCTTC